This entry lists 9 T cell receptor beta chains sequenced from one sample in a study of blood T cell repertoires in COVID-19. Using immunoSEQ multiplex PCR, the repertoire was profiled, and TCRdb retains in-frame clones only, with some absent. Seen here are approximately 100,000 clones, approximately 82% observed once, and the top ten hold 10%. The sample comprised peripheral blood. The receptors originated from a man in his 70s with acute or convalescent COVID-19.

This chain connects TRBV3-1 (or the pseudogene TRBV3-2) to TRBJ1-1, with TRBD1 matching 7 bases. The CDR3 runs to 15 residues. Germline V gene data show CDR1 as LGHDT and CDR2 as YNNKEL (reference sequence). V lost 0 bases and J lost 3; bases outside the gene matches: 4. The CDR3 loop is CASSQDNRGYTEAFF. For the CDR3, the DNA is TGTGCCAGCAGCCAAGATAACAGGGGATACACTGAAGCTTTCTTT.

In nucleotides, the CDR3 is TGTGCCAGCAGCGTAGTTGGCGGAACCGAGCAGTTCTTC. It codes for CASSVVGGTEQFF. The chain is built from TRBV9 and TRBJ2-1; D gene ambiguous. The CDR3 runs 13 residues. Trimming cost V 0 bases and J 10 bases, with 11 bases left between them. CDR1 and CDR2 (germline): SGDLS, YYNGEE.

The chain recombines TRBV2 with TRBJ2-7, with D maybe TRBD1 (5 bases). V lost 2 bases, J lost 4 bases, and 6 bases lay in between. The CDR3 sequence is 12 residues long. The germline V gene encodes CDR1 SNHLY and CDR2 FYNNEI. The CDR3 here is CASSERGYEQYF. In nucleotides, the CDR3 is TGTGCCAGCAGTGAAAGGGGATACGAGCAGTACTTC.

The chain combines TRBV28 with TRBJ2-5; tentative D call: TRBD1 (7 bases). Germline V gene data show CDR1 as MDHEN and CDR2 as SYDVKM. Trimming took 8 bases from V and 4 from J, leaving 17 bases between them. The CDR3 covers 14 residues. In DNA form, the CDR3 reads TGTGCCAGCGGGACTTACAGGGGAAGAGAGACCCAGTACTTC. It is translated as CASGTYRGRETQYF. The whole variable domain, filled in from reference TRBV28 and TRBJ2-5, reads DVKVTQSSRYLVKRTGEKVFLECVQDMDHENMFWYRQDPGLGLRLIYFSYDVKMKEKGDIPEGYSVSREKKERFSLILESASTNQTSMYLCASGTYRGRETQYFGPGTRLLVL.

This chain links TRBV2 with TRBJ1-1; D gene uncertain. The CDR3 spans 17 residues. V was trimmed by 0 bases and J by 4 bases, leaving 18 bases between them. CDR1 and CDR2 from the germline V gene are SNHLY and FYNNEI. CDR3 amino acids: CASSEALYGRGSTEAFF. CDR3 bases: TGTGCCAGCAGTGAAGCGCTTTATGGCAGAGGTAGCACTGAAGCTTTCTTT.

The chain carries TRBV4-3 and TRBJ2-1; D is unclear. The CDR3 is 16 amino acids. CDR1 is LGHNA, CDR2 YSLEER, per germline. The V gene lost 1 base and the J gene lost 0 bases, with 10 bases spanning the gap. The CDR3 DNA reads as TGCGCCAGCAGCCAAGCTCAGCGCCTCTCCTACAATGAGCAGTTCTTC. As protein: CASSQAQRLSYNEQFF.

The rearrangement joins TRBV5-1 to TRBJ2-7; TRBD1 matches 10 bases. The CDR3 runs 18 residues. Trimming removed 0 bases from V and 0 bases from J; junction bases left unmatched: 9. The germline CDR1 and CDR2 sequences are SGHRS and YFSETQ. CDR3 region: CASSLGSIRTGGSYEQYF. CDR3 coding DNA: TGCGCCAGCAGCTTGGGCAGCATCAGGACAGGGGGCTCCTACGAGCAGTACTTC.

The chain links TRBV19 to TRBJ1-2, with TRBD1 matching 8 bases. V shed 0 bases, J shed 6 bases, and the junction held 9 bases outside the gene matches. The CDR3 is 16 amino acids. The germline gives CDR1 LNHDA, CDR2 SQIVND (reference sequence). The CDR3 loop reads CASSIDLVVDRDGYTF. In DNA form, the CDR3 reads TGTGCCAGTAGTATAGATCTTGTCGTGGACAGGGATGGCTACACCTTC.

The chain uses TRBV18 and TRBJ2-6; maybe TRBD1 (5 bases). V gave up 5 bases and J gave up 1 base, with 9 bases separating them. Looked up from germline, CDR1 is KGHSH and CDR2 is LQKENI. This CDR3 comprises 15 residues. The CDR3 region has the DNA TGTGCCAGCTCAAGAGGACAATCTGGGGCCAACGTCCTGACTTTC. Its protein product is CASSRGQSGANVLTF.